These 25 T cell receptor beta chains came from one sample sequenced in a study of blood T cell repertoires in COVID-19. The protocol was immunoSEQ multiplex PCR, while the TCRdb copy is restricted to in-frame clones and leaves out a portion. The sample has about 170,000 clones, approximately 79% seen once. Sequenced input: PBMCs or T cells enriched from blood (not recorded which). These receptors originate from a woman between 65 and 79 years old in a cohort exposed to, infected with or recovered from COVID-19 (not recorded which).

The V call is TRBV7-9, the J call TRBJ1-1; D perhaps matches TRBD1 (6 bases). Germline V gene sequence: CDR1 SEHNR, CDR2 FQNEAQ (reference sequence). Trimming cost V 3 bases and J 6 bases, with 11 bases left between them. This CDR3 has 13 amino acids. The CDR3: CASSFIQGPEAFF. The CDR3 bases are TGTGCCAGCAGCTTTATACAGGGCCCTGAAGCTTTCTTT.

The CDR3 sequence is CASSLGGRRLGEQYF. CDR3 DNA: TGTGCCAGCAGCTTGGGGGGGCGCCGTTTGGGCGAGCAGTACTTC. V and J are TRBV5-6 and TRBJ2-7; tentatively, D is TRBD1 (6 bases). The CDR3 runs 15 residues. Germline V gene sequence: CDR1 SGHDT, CDR2 YYEEEE. V shed 0 bases and J shed 6 bases, with 16 bases lying between them.

The chain couples TRBV19 to TRBJ2-4; 8 bases fit TRBD1. The CDR3 is 16 residues long. The ends lost 3 bases at V and 7 bases at J; junction bases unmatched: 11. CDR1 and CDR2 from the germline V gene are LNHDA and SQIVND (reference sequence). CDR3 protein: CASSIRTGTIVNIQYF. CDR3 DNA: TGTGCCAGTAGTATTAGGACAGGGACCATAGTGAACATTCAGTACTTC.

V gene TRBV10-3 combines with J gene TRBJ1-2; 7 bases agree with TRBD1. CDR1 is ENHRY and CDR2 is SYGVKD in the germline V gene. Unmatched junction bases numbered 6, after V lost 4 bases and J lost 7 bases. The CDR3 runs to 13 residues. CDR3 amino acids: CAISGQGVGGYTF. CDR3 sequence (DNA): TGTGCCATCAGTGGTCAGGGGGTAGGTGGCTACACCTTC.

The chain combines TRBV5-1 with TRBJ2-3; TRBD1 matches 7 bases. The V gene's germline CDR1 is SGHRS and CDR2 YFSETQ. The junction had 6 bases not matched to a gene; V was cut back by 2 bases and J by 0 bases. There are 16 residues in the CDR3. CDR3 DNA: TGCGCCAGCAGCTTCCGGAGACAGGGAAGCACAGATACGCAGTATTTT. It is translated as CASSFRRQGSTDTQYF.

This clone was picked up one time. The rearrangement joins TRBV18 to TRBJ1-2; D not resolved. Trimming left V 2 bases short and J 4 bases short, with 14 bases between. CDR1 and CDR2 (germline): KGHSH, LQKENI. The CDR3 is made up of 15 amino acids. This CDR3 is CASSPGAFGGYGYTF. The CDR3 DNA follows: TGTGCCAGCTCACCAGGCGCCTTCGGCGGCTATGGCTACACCTTC.

J is TRBJ2-5 and V is TRBV11-3; TRBD2 matches 14 bases. There are 16 residues in the CDR3. CDR1 and CDR2 from the germline V gene are SGHNT and YENEEA. J was trimmed by 5 bases and V by 5 bases; bases with no gene match: 7. The CDR3 DNA is TGTGCCAGCAGCCCCGGGGGACTAGCGGGAGTGGAGACCCAGTACTTC. This gives the protein CASSPGGLAGVETQYF.

DNA for the CDR3: TGTGCCAGCAGCGCCGGACAGCTCGCAAATGAAAAACTGTTTTTT. It encodes CASSAGQLANEKLFF. The chain is built from TRBV11-1 and TRBJ1-4; maybe TRBD1 (6 bases). The CDR3 runs to 15 residues. CDR1 and CDR2 (germline): SGHAT, FQDESV (reference sequence). The V end was cut by 5 bases, the J end by 5 bases, with 15 bases between.

A few counts support this clone. This sequence joins TRBV7-8 and TRBJ2-7, with a possible D match to TRBD1 (5 bases). The CDR3 sequence is 14 residues long. V was shortened by 5 bases and J by 4 bases, with 15 bases between the two germline ends. Germline V CDR1 and CDR2: SGHVS, FQNEAQ. In nucleotides, the CDR3 is TGTGCCAGCAGCACCCGAGGAAAGGGGTACGAGCAGTACTTC. Encoded protein: CASSTRGKGYEQYF.

The V gene is TRBV24-1, the J gene TRBJ2-7; no firm D call. This CDR3 comprises 14 residues. CDR1 is KGHDR, CDR2 SFDVKD, per germline. V lost 4 bases and J 2 bases, leaving 11 bases between the germline ends. DNA for the CDR3: TGTGCCACCAGTGACCCCCGATCGGCCTACGAGCAGTACTTC. Amino acids: CATSDPRSAYEQYF.

The chain links TRBV15 to TRBJ2-1, with 13 bases aligning to TRBD2. This CDR3 is 16 amino acids long. Germline V gene sequence: CDR1 LNHNV, CDR2 YYDKDF (reference sequence). V lost 6 bases to trimming and J lost 6 bases; unmatched junction nucleotides: 8. The CDR3 sequence: CATSQSRTSGSNEQFF. In DNA form, the CDR3 reads TGTGCCACCAGTCAGAGTCGGACTAGCGGGAGCAATGAGCAGTTCTTC.

The chain couples TRBV7-2 to TRBJ2-2, with 9 nucleotides matching TRBD1. The CDR3 covers 15 residues. Germline lookup yields CDR1 SGHTA and CDR2 FQGNSA. The J segment lost 4 bases and the V segment lost 4 bases, leaving 4 bases of the junction unmatched. The DNA for the CDR3 is TGTGCCAGCAGCTCCGGGACAGGGTTCACCGGGGAGCTGTTTTTT. Its protein is CASSSGTGFTGELFF.

This clone has just one count. This rearrangement joins TRBV28 to TRBJ1-2, with a weak D call TRBD1 (5 bases). Per the germline V gene, CDR1 is MDHEN and CDR2 is SYDVKM. The CDR3 consists of 14 residues. Trimming cost V 2 bases and J 2 bases, with 9 bases left between them. Here the CDR3 reads CASSLEQANYGYTF. CDR3 sequence (DNA): TGTGCCAGCAGTTTAGAACAGGCGAACTATGGCTACACCTTC.

In DNA, the CDR3 is TGTGCCAGCACCGTAGCCTATACGCAGTATTTT. The encoded protein is CASTVAYTQYF. The genes are TRBV6-4 and TRBJ2-3; D is unclear. There are 11 residues in the CDR3. Germline V lookup: CDR1 MRHNA, CDR2 SNTAGT. V gave up 7 bases and J gave up 7 bases, with 9 bases separating them.

The chain couples TRBV3-1 (or the pseudogene TRBV3-2) to TRBJ2-3; 9 bases match TRBD2. V was pared by 0 bases and J by 8 bases, with 3 bases of the junction left unmatched. CDR1 LGHDT and CDR2 YNNKEL come from the germline V gene (reference sequence). The CDR3 is 14 residues long. The CDR3 bases are TGTGCCAGCAGCCAAGAAGGCGGGAGGGCTACGCAGTATTTT. This sequence encodes CASSQEGGRATQYF.

This clone was counted only a few times. V and J are TRBV10-3 and TRBJ1-5, with 7 bases fitting TRBD1. Looked up from germline, CDR1 is ENHRY and CDR2 is SYGVKD. The CDR3 covers 13 residues. Trimming at V came to 6 bases and at J to 7 bases, leaving 6 bases not matched to a gene. Here the CDR3 DNA reads TGTGCCATCAGAAACCAGGGGGAGCAGCCCCAGCATTTT. This codes for CAIRNQGEQPQHF.

The genes are TRBV18 and TRBJ2-3; D is undetermined. The CDR3 length is 14 residues. Germline CDR1 reads KGHSH; CDR2 reads LQKENI. V was clipped by 5 bases and J by 2 bases, with 11 bases between them. The DNA for the CDR3 is TGTGCCAGCTCATTGTCACAAACCACAGATACGCAGTATTTT. Translated: CASSLSQTTDTQYF. Complete variable domain (other parts from reference TRBV18 and TRBJ2-3): NAGVMQNPRHLVRRRGQEARLRCSPMKGHSHVYWYRQLPEEGLKFMVYLQKENIIDESGMPKERFSAEFPKEGPSILRIQQVVRGDSAAYFCASSLSQTTDTQYFGPGTRLTVL.

The chain employs TRBV5-1 and TRBJ2-1; a possible D gene is TRBD1 (5 bases). Trimming took off 4 bases at V and 6 bases at J, with 14 bases between the two ends. This CDR3 is 14 amino acids long. Germline V gene data show CDR1 as SGHRS and CDR2 as YFSETQ. CDR3 region: CASSQGGTRNEQFF. CDR3 coding DNA: TGCGCCAGCAGCCAGGGTGGTACGCGCAATGAGCAGTTCTTC.

V usage is TRBV10-3 and J usage is TRBJ1-1; 7 nucleotides agree with TRBD1. Trimming took 5 bases from V and 3 from J; bases not matched to a gene: 12. From germline, CDR1 is ENHRY and CDR2 SYGVKD. The CDR3 contains 16 residues. CDR3 sequence reads: CAISRGFTGEDTEAFF. For the CDR3, the DNA is TGTGCCATCAGTAGGGGGTTTACAGGGGAGGACACTGAAGCTTTCTTT.

The chain links TRBV4-3 to TRBJ1-1; D remains ambiguous. Germline values: CDR1 LGHNA, CDR2 YSLEER. This CDR3 is 14 amino acids long. Trimming shortened V by 7 bases and J by 1 base, and 13 bases separated the two germline ends. The CDR3 loop reads CASTAEGKNTEAFF. DNA of the CDR3: TGCGCCAGCACGGCGGAGGGTAAGAACACTGAAGCTTTCTTT.

This clone has a single count. The rearrangement uses TRBV3-1 (or the pseudogene TRBV3-2) and TRBJ1-5, with D uncertain. This CDR3 has 12 amino acids. The germline V and J ends were trimmed by 1 base and 7 bases, with 5 bases remaining between them. Germline assignment: CDR1 LGHDT and CDR2 YNNKEL (reference sequence). In DNA form, the CDR3 reads TGTGCCAGCAGCCAAGGCAGACAGCCCCAGCATTTT. Amino acid sequence: CASSQGRQPQHF.

The chain uses TRBV5-1 and TRBJ2-1; TRBD1 agrees at 7 bases. This CDR3 is built from 14 residues. The J segment lost 4 bases and the V segment lost 3 bases, leaving 4 bases of the junction unmatched. Per germline, CDR1 SGHRS and CDR2 YFSETQ. CDR3 DNA sequence: TGCGCCAGCAGCTCGACAGGGAATTACAATGAGCAGTTCTTC. It translates to CASSSTGNYNEQFF. Full variable domain (rest looked up from reference TRBV5-1 and TRBJ2-1): KAGVTQTPRYLIKTRGQQVTLSCSPISGHRSVSWYQQTPGQGLQFLFEYFSETQRNKGNFPGRFSGRQFSNSRSEMNVSTLELGDSALYLCASSSTGNYNEQFFGPGTRLTVL.

The chain joins TRBV6-2 or TRBV6-3 to TRBJ2-5; possibly TRBD2 for D (6 bases). The CDR3 length is 15 residues. The V and J ends lost 5 bases and 5 bases respectively, with 18 bases between them. Looked up from germline, CDR1 is MNHEY and CDR2 is SVGEGT. This CDR3 reads CASSPGSYRGETQYF. In DNA, the CDR3 is TGTGCCAGCAGTCCAGGCAGTTATCGGGGGGAGACCCAGTACTTC.

There are a few counts of this clone. The J gene is TRBJ1-2, the V gene TRBV7-6; D gene unclear. The germline V and J ends were trimmed by 1 base and 2 bases, with 14 bases remaining between them. Germline CDR1 reads SGHVS; CDR2 reads FNYEAQ. The CDR3 loop spans 16 amino acids. CDR3 DNA sequence: TGTGCCAGCAGCTTAGAAGGTCGGGGTGGAAACTATGGCTACACCTTC. Translation gives CASSLEGRGGNYGYTF.

In nucleotides, the CDR3 is TGTGCCAGCAGCTACCAGCGGGAGATGAAAAAGTTCTTC. Protein sequence: CASSYQREMKKFF. This chain uses TRBV7-3 with TRBJ2-1; 8 positions match TRBD2. Germline values: CDR1 SGHTA, CDR2 FQGTGA. The CDR3 has 13 residues. The V and J ends lost 4 bases and 14 bases, in that order; junction bases with no gene match: 10.